This T cell receptor (beta chain) is drawn from a study of beta chain features in type 1 diabetes. Study conclusions and caveats: TCRB CDR3s were moderately but significantly shorter in Type 1 diabetes patients in all four CD4+ subsets.

Sequencing targeted expressed TCRB transcripts, as all isolated RNA had been reverse transcribed. The assay was immunoSEQ multiplex PCR, and TCRdb's table has in-frame clones only and misses some. The sample consists of 200,000 to 250,000 clones, approximately 14% of them appearing once. The CDR3 has 13 amino acids. Trimming pared 5 bases from V and 6 bases from J, leaving 12 bases between. Per the germline V gene, CDR1 is SGHNT and CDR2 is YENEEA. This clone was found a few times. The antigen remains undetermined. Sequencing was done on a sample of naive CD4+ T cells from blood. The genes are TRBV11-3 and TRBJ2-3, with D possibly TRBD1 on 6 matching bases. This TCR came from a man younger than 40 with type 1 diabetes. The CDR3 here is CASSLNRVDTQYF. CDR3 nucleotide sequence: TGTGCCAGCAGCCTAAACAGGGTGGATACGCAGTATTTT.